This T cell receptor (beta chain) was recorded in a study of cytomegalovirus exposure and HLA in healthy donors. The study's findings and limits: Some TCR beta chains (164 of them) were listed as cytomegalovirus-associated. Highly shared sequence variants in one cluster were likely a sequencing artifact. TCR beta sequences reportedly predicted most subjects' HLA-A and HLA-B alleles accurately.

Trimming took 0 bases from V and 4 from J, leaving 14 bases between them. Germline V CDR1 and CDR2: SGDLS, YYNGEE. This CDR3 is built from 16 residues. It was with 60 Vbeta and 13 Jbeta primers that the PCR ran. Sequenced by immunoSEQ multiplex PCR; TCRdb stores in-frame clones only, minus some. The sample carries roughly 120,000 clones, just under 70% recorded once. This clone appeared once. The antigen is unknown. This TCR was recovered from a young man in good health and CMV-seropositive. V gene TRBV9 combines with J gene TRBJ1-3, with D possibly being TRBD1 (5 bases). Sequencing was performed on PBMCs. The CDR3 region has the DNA TGTGCCAGCAGCGTAGATGTAAGGGGCTGGGGAAACACCATATATTTT. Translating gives CASSVDVRGWGNTIYF. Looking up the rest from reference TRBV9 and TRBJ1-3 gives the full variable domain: DSGVTQTPKHLITATGQRVTLRCSPRSGDLSVYWYQQSLDQGLQFLIQYYNGEERAKGNILERFSAQQFPDLHSELNLSSLELGDSALYFCASSVDVRGWGNTIYFGEGSWLTVV.